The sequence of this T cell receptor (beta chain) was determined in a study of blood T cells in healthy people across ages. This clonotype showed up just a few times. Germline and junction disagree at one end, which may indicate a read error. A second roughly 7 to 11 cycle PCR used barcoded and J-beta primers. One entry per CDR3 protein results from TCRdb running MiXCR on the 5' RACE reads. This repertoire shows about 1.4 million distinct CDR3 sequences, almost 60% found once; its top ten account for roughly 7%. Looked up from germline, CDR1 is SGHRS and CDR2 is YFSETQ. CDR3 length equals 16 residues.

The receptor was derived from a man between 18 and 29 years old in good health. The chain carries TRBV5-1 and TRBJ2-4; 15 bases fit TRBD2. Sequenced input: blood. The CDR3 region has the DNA TGCGCCAGCAGTTTGGGACTAGCGGGAGGAAAAAACATTCAGTACTTC. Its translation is CASSLGLAGGKNIQYF.